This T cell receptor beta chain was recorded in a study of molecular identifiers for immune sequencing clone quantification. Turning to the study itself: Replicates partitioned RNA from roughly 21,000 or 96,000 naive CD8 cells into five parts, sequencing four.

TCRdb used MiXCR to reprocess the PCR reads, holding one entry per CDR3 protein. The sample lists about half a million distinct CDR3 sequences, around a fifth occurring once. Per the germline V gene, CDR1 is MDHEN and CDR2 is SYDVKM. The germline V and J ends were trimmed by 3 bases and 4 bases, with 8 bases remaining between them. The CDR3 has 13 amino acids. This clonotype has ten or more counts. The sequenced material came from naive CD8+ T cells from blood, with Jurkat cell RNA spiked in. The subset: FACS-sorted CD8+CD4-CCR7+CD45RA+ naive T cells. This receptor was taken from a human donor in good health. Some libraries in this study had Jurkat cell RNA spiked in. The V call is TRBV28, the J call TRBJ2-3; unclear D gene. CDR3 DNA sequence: TGTGCCAGCAGTTTCCCACAACCAGATACGCAGTATTTT. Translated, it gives CASSFPQPDTQYF.